This record covers a single TCR beta chain. Its antigen is unidentified. Amplified TCR beta CDR3 regions derived from RNA transcripts. The TCR CDR3 was amplified in a first-round RT-PCR using the HTBI primer set. TCRdb re-called the multiplex PCR reads with MiXCR, one entry per CDR3 protein. The data contain about 92,000 distinct CDR3 sequences, around 50% of them singletons. The sample belongs to a study of T cells in Graves' hyperthyroidism and ophthalmopathy. Whole-study results and caveats: Ophthalmopathy, as predicted by the model, came a median about six months after the prediction. The authors' 13 V-J model separated ophthalmopathy from stable hyperthyroidism.

CDR1 is SEHNR, CDR2 FQNEAQ, per germline (reference sequence). Trimming cost V 1 base and J 5 bases, with 14 bases left between them. This CDR3 has 15 residues. The sequence was collected from a woman between 40 and 55 years old with Graves' hyperthyroidism. Sequencing used blood. V usage is TRBV7-9 and J usage is TRBJ2-5; D gene unclear. The CDR3 loop reads CASSLVSTGSETQYF. In nucleotides, the CDR3 is TGTGCCAGCAGCTTAGTGAGCACCGGGTCGGAGACCCAGTACTTC.